The source of this T cell receptor beta chain is a study of glioma-infiltrating T cells. Study-wide results and caveats: Only very few CDR3 sequences appeared in both tissue and blood. Gliomas, especially low-grade, showed above-expected tissue-blood divergence; non-neoplastic patients showed below.

The table lists this clonotype with a few counts. Antigen unknown. V lost 3 bases to trimming and J lost 8 bases, with 17 bases between them. CDR1 and CDR2 from the germline V gene are SGHTA and FQGNSA. The CDR3 spans 15 residues. Using RNA template, CDR3s of TCR alpha and beta were amplified with iRepertoire arm-PCR. One-step reverse transcription and amplification started from approximately 100-400 ng of tissue mRNA or PBMC total RNA. From the multiplex PCR reads, TCRdb called clonotypes with MiXCR, one entry per CDR3 protein. The table lists 150,000 or so distinct CDR3 sequences, more than 35% of them singletons.

This receptor was obtained from a human donor with low-grade glioma or glioblastoma, undergoing nonglioma brain surgery, or in good health (not recorded which). The chain recombines TRBV7-2 with TRBJ2-1; D possibly matches TRBD1 or TRBD2 (5 bases each). The sequenced material came from glioma tissue, nonneoplastic brain tissue, or PBMCs (not recorded which). The CDR3 region has the DNA TGTGCCAGCAGCTTTTCAGGGACCTTGATTGATGAGCAGTTCTTC. It encodes CASSFSGTLIDEQFF. The entire variable domain, with the rest obtained from reference TRBV7-2 and TRBJ2-1, is as follows: GAGVSQSPSNKVTEKGKDVELRCDPISGHTALYWYRQSLGQGLEFLIYFQGNSAPDKSGLPSDRFSAERTGGSVSTLTIQRTQQEDSAVYLCASSFSGTLIDEQFFGPGTRLTVL.